Following are 25 T cell receptor beta chains from one sample sequenced in a study of regulatory T cells in long-lasting Graves disease (dated by TCRdb to 2020 to 2023). Preparation of the library involved multiplex PCR. Sequencing used an Illumina HiSeq 4000. To build TCR beta libraries, CDR3 regions were amplified by Arm-PCR using iRepertoire HTBI primers. Starting from the raw public reads, TCRdb applied fastp trimming at Q25, assembled clones with MiXCR and retained in-frame beta chains. Duplicate CDR3 protein sequences are folded into a single record with the most common DNA and genes. For this sample there are 400,000 to 500,000 distinct CDR3 sequences; 14% to 15% appear just once. 16% of the sample is taken by the ten largest. This sample's time point label indicates: newly diagnosed GD, antithyroid drugs for less than 3 months. For both TCR sequencing and RNA sequencing, RNA was extracted from PBMCs in TRIzol.

These data also featured in a second study, about T cells in Graves' hyperthyroidism and ophthalmopathy.

Sequencing used peripheral blood mononuclear cells (PBMCs), obtained at new diagnosis, from a patient treated with antithyroid drugs. The receptors come from a woman under 40 with Graves disease. Donor details come from another sample of the same person, matched by shared clones.

This rearrangement joins TRBV28 to TRBJ2-1, with 15 bases identical to TRBD2. This CDR3 has 16 residues. Germline trimming cut 5 bases from V and 4 bases from J; bases unmatched to any gene: 3. Germline V gene lookup returns CDR1 MDHEN and CDR2 SYDVKM. In DNA form, the CDR3 reads TGTGCCAGCAGTGGGACTAGCGGGAGGAAGTACAATGAGCAGTTCTTC. This codes for CASSGTSGRKYNEQFF.

As concerns this clonotype: This sequence may be a read error, since a much larger clone differs from it by one base. The rearrangement links TRBV24-1 to TRBJ2-7; 7 nucleotides match TRBD1. From germline, CDR1 is KGHDR and CDR2 SFDVKD. With V trimmed by 4 bases and J by 6 bases, 8 bases remained unmatched. The CDR3 runs 14 residues. The CDR3 sequence: CATSDTGTVREQYF. In DNA form, the CDR3 reads TGTGCCACCAGTGACACCGGGACAGTACGCGAGCAGTACTTC.

This clonotype was seen more than once but under ten times. The chain combines TRBV20-1 with TRBJ2-2, with a possible D match to TRBD1 (6 bases). The CDR3 has 13 residues. V lost 6 bases and J lost 1, with 9 bases in between. Germline-derived CDR1 and CDR2 are DFQATT and SNEGSKA (reference sequence). CDR3 loop: CSAPGQNTGELFF. The CDR3 bases are TGCAGTGCCCCGGGACAGAACACCGGGGAGCTGTTTTTT.

The chain links TRBV11-2 to TRBJ2-3; D might be TRBD2 (6 bases). This CDR3 region has 15 residues. The germline CDR1 and CDR2 sequences are SGHAT and FQNNGV. With 1 base removed from V and 4 bases from J, the gap between germline ends came to 12 bases. CDR3 bases: TGTGCCAGCAGCTTAGCAACGGGAGTTTCAGATACGCAGTATTTT. This sequence encodes CASSLATGVSDTQYF. Looking up the rest from reference TRBV11-2 and TRBJ2-3 gives the full variable domain: EAGVAQSPRYKIIEKRQSVAFWCNPISGHATLYWYQQILGQGPKLLIQFQNNGVVDDSQLPKDRFSAERLKGVDSTLKIQPAKLEDSAVYLCASSLATGVSDTQYFGPGTRLTVL.

This clonotype occurred many times. The chain is built from TRBV3-1 and TRBJ2-3; 10 positions match TRBD2. V trimming: 3 bases; J trimming: 5 bases; junction bases outside the gene matches: 8. The CDR3 loop spans 16 amino acids. Germline V CDR1 and CDR2: LGHDT, YNNKEL (reference sequence). CDR3 residues: CASSHEAGGRIDTQYF. CDR3 nucleotides: TGTGCCAGCAGCCACGAAGCGGGAGGGCGTATAGATACGCAGTATTTT.

Many counts were recorded for this clonotype. The V call is TRBV11-2, the J call TRBJ2-4; a weak D match, TRBD1 (6 bases). CDR1 and CDR2 from the germline V gene are SGHAT and FQNNGV. The germline V and J ends were trimmed by 5 bases and 0 bases, with 20 bases remaining between them. CDR3 length equals 18 residues. CDR3 protein: CASSAPTGLLKAKNIQYF. CDR3 DNA: TGTGCCAGCAGCGCCCCGACAGGTCTTCTTAAAGCCAAAAACATTCAGTACTTC. The complete variable domain, with remaining parts taken from reference TRBV11-2 and TRBJ2-4, reads EAGVAQSPRYKIIEKRQSVAFWCNPISGHATLYWYQQILGQGPKLLIQFQNNGVVDDSQLPKDRFSAERLKGVDSTLKIQPAKLEDSAVYLCASSAPTGLLKAKNIQYFGAGTRLSVL.

This clonotype has at least ten counts. The chain employs TRBV28 and TRBJ1-1, with D tentatively TRBD1 (5 bases). V gave up 2 bases and J gave up 8 bases, with 15 bases separating them. This CDR3 has 14 amino acids. Germline-derived CDR1 and CDR2 are MDHEN and SYDVKM. CDR3 bases: TGTGCCAGCAGTTTAACCCGGCAGGGTGTAGAAGCTTTCTTT. It specifies CASSLTRQGVEAFF.

This clonotype has a handful of counts. V and J are TRBV19 and TRBJ2-5; D is possibly TRBD2 (5 bases). The germline gives CDR1 LNHDA, CDR2 SQIVND (reference sequence). The V and J ends lost 2 bases and 5 bases respectively, with 9 bases between them. This CDR3 contains 13 residues. The CDR3 nucleotides read TGTGCCAGTAGTATATCGACGGGGGAGACCCAGTACTTC. The encoded protein is CASSISTGETQYF. The whole variable domain, remainder taken from reference TRBV19 and TRBJ2-5, is DGGITQSPKYLFRKEGQNVTLSCEQNLNHDAMYWYRQDPGQGLRLIYYSQIVNDFQKGDIAEGYSVSREKKESFPLTVTSAQKNPTAFYLCASSISTGETQYFGPGTRLLVL.

This clonotype was detected ten times or more. V usage is TRBV6-2 or TRBV6-3 and J usage is TRBJ2-4, with TRBD1 identical over 8 bases. This CDR3 is 15 amino acids long. Unmatched junction bases numbered 10, after V lost 2 bases and J lost 10 bases. The germline CDR1 and CDR2 sequences are MNHEY and SVGEGT. The CDR3 is CASSYQGLTGDIQYF. The CDR3 nucleotides read TGTGCCAGCAGTTACCAGGGACTGACAGGGGATATTCAGTACTTC.

The chain joins TRBV28 to TRBJ2-2; a weak D match, TRBD2 (5 bases). Per the germline V gene, CDR1 is MDHEN and CDR2 is SYDVKM. The length of the CDR3 is 16 residues. Trimming took off 2 bases at V and 4 bases at J, with 14 bases between the two ends. The DNA of the CDR3 is TGTGCCAGCAGTTTAGTTCCGAGCCGGGGCACCGGGGAGCTGTTTTTT. It yields the protein CASSLVPSRGTGELFF.

The J gene is TRBJ1-5, the V gene TRBV6-1, with TRBD1 matching over 9 bases. CDR1 is MNHNS, CDR2 SASEGT, per germline. With V trimmed by 6 bases and J by 6 bases, 6 bases remained unmatched. The CDR3 sequence is 14 residues long. The CDR3 DNA reads as TGTGCCAGCAGCACGGACAGGGGTGGTCAGCCCCAGCATTTT. It specifies CASSTDRGGQPQHF.

The chain joins TRBV6-1 to TRBJ1-5, with D unclear. The CDR3 has 16 amino acids. The V end lost 7 bases, the J end lost 0 bases, and 16 bases lay between the germline ends. CDR1 is MNHNS and CDR2 is SASEGT in the germline V gene. The CDR3 loop reads CASILKDVDSNQPQHF. CDR3 sequence (DNA): TGTGCCAGCATTTTAAAGGACGTAGATAGCAATCAGCCCCAGCATTTT.

The table lists this clonotype with many counts. The chain links TRBV2 to TRBJ1-5, with D unresolved. V was trimmed by 6 bases and J by 0 bases, leaving 12 bases between them. CDR1 SNHLY and CDR2 FYNNEI come from the germline V gene. The CDR3 is 15 amino acids. The CDR3 DNA reads TGTGCCAGCAGCGATGAGTACAATAGCAATCAGCCCCAGCATTTT. Its translation is CASSDEYNSNQPQHF.

This clonotype has ten or more counts. V gene TRBV7-3 combines with J gene TRBJ2-1; 10 bases are a match to TRBD2. This CDR3 has 16 amino acids. The V segment lost 5 bases and the J segment 2 bases; nucleotides outside the gene matches: 6. Germline CDR1 is SGHTA and CDR2 is FQGTGA. The CDR3 DNA sequence: TGTGCCAGCAGCGTACAGGGACTAGCGACCTACAATGAGCAGTTCTTC. Amino acids: CASSVQGLATYNEQFF.

This clonotype was counted many times. The chain couples TRBV6-1 to TRBJ2-3; D uncertain. Trimming took off 0 bases at V and 4 bases at J, with 8 bases between the two ends. The CDR3 consists of 14 residues. In germline, CDR1 is MNHNS, CDR2 SASEGT. CDR3 sequence (DNA): TGTGCCAGCAGTGAAGCCCCTGTTCCAGATACGCAGTATTTT. Amino acids: CASSEAPVPDTQYF.

This clonotype has ten or more counts. This chain connects TRBV6-2 or TRBV6-3 to TRBJ2-5; D remains unclear. Trimming removed 0 bases from V and 7 bases from J, with 24 bases in between. This CDR3 has 18 amino acids. Germline CDR1 and CDR2: MNHEY and SVGEGT. CDR3 DNA sequence: TGTGCCAGCAGTTACTCGAGATTGAGGCCCAGGAGAGTAGGGACCCAGTACTTC. It codes for CASSYSRLRPRRVGTQYF.

This clonotype was recorded many times. The rearrangement uses TRBV7-3 and TRBJ2-1; 15 bases are a match to TRBD2. V lost 3 bases, J lost 10 bases, and 10 bases stayed unmatched. The CDR3 totals 17 residues. Germline CDR1 SGHTA, CDR2 FQGTGA. CDR3 sequence (DNA): TGTGCCAGCAGCTTGCCATCTGGACTAGCGGGAGGGTCCGAGCAGTTCTTC. Translation: CASSLPSGLAGGSEQFF.

This clonotype was observed at least ten times. The chain is built from TRBV28 and TRBJ2-7; D tentatively fits TRBD1 or TRBD2 (5 bases each). CDR1 and CDR2 (germline): MDHEN, SYDVKM. The CDR3 totals 13 residues. V was trimmed by 7 bases and J by 2 bases, leaving 12 bases between them. Here the CDR3 DNA reads TGTGCCAGCACCCTTGGGACGGCCTACGAGCAGTACTTC. Amino acid sequence: CASTLGTAYEQYF.

The chain has TRBV4-1 and TRBJ2-7; D is tentatively TRBD1 or TRBD2 (5 bases each). Trimming removed 0 bases at V and 6 bases at J, with 9 bases between. CDR1 and CDR2 (germline): MGHRA, YSYEKL. The CDR3 spans 13 residues. CDR3 nucleotides: TGCGCCAGCAGCCAAGAATGGGGGTCCGAGCAGTACTTC. Translation: CASSQEWGSEQYF.

This clonotype was seen repeatedly, ten times or more. This sequence joins TRBV12-3 or TRBV12-4 and TRBJ2-1; D is possibly TRBD2 (6 bases). V lost 1 base, J lost 8 bases, and 21 bases lay in between. CDR3 length: 17 residues. The DNA of the CDR3 is TGTGCCAGCAGTTTAGAGATAGGGCCACCCGGGGGAGATGAGCAGTTCTTC. Its protein product is CASSLEIGPPGGDEQFF.

This clonotype was observed many times. V and J are TRBV12-3 or TRBV12-4 and TRBJ1-1; D is undetermined. Between the trimmed V and J ends, which lost 3 bases and 10 bases, there was a span of 12 bases. The CDR3 has 12 residues. CDR3 protein: CASSLSKYAAFF. Written as DNA, the CDR3 is TGTGCCAGCAGTTTGTCTAAGTATGCAGCTTTCTTT.

This clonotype has only a few counts. The chain joins TRBV30 to TRBJ1-5, with 7 positions matching TRBD1. After removal of 2 bases from V and 6 bases from J, the junction contained 7 bases not matched to a gene. The germline gives CDR1 GTSNPN, CDR2 SVGIG (reference sequence). The CDR3 contains 14 residues. The CDR3, as DNA: TGTGCCTGGAGTTTCAAGGGGGCTTTTCAGCCCCAGCATTTT. Translation gives CAWSFKGAFQPQHF. The complete variable domain, with remaining parts taken from reference TRBV30 and TRBJ1-5, reads SQTIHQWPATLVQPVGSPLSLECTVEGTSNPNLYWYRQAAGRGLQLLFYSVGIGQISSEVPQNLSASRPQDRQFILSSKKLLLSDSGFYLCAWSFKGAFQPQHFGDGTRLSIL.

With regard to this clonotype: A read error may produce the germline difference seen at one junction end. The chain couples TRBV18 to TRBJ1-3, with a tentative D call TRBD1 (6 bases). CDR3 length: 17 amino acids. The germline V gene encodes CDR1 KGHSH and CDR2 LQKENI. DNA for the CDR3: TGTGCCAGCCCACCACTGGGCCAGGGGAGTACTGGAAACACCATATATTTT. It translates to CASPPLGQGSTGNTIYF.

This clonotype occurred many times. The chain carries TRBV3-1 and TRBJ2-1; D gene unclear. Trimming removed 6 bases at V and 9 bases at J, with 12 bases between. This CDR3 region has 12 residues. The germline CDR1 and CDR2 sequences are LGHDT and YNNKEL (reference sequence). The CDR3 is CASSNVRREQFF. The CDR3 DNA is TGTGCCAGCAGTAATGTGCGGCGTGAGCAGTTCTTC.

This rearrangement joins TRBV28 to TRBJ1-2; TRBD1 agrees at 7 bases. After removal of 2 bases from V and 0 bases from J, the junction contained 6 bases not matched to a gene. Germline values: CDR1 MDHEN, CDR2 SYDVKM. The CDR3 extends over 16 amino acids. The CDR3: CASSLPGDRANYGYTF. CDR3 DNA sequence: TGTGCCAGCAGTTTACCGGGGGACAGAGCTAACTATGGCTACACCTTC.